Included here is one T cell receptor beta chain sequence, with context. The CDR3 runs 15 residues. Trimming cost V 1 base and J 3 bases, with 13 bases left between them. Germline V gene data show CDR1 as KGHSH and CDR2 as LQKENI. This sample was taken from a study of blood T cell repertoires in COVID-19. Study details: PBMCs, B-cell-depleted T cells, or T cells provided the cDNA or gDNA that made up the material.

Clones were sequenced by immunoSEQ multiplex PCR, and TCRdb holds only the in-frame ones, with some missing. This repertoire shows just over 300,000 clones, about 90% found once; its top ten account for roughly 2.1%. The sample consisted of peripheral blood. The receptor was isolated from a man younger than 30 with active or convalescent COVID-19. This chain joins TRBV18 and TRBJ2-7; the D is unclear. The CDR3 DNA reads TGTGCCAGCTCACCACAATCATCCGGTGGCTACGAGCAGTACTTC. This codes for CASSPQSSGGYEQYF.